This T cell receptor beta chain was profiled in a study of memory CD4+ T cells and cytomegalovirus serostatus. Study-level findings and limits: Each of approximately 73 CMV-associated TCRbeta sequences occurred in one to five individuals.

The CDR3 is 13 amino acids. Germline lookup yields CDR1 MDHEN and CDR2 SYDVKM. V was pared by 2 bases and J by 3 bases, with 8 bases between. Method: immunoSEQ multiplex PCR; TCRdb's copy keeps in-frame clones and lacks some. The profile shows about 56,000 clones, 82% of them singletons. Of note for this clone: Its specificity is unknown.

Single viable CD3+CD4+CD8-CD45RO+ cells were sorted as the memory CD4+ T cells. J is TRBJ2-7 and V is TRBV28; D is unresolved. The clonotype originates from an adult in good health and CMV-seronegative. Material: memory CD4+ T cells from blood. The CDR3 DNA reads as TGTGCCAGCAGTTTACACAGTCGCTACGAGCAGTACTTC. Translating gives CASSLHSRYEQYF.